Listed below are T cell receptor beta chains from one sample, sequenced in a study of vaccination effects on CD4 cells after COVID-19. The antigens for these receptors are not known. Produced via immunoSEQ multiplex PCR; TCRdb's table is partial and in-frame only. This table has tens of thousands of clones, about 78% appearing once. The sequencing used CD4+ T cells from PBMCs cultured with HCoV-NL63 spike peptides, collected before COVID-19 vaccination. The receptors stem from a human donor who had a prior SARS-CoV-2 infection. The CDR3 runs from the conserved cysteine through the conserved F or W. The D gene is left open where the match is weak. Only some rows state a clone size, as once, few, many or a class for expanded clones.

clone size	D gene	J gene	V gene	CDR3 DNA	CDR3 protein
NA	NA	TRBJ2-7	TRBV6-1	TGTGCCAGCAGTGAGGCCTACGAGCAGTACTTC	CASSEAYEQYF
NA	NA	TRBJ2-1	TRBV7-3	TGTGCCAGCAGCTTCGGTCCACTACCTAATGAGCAGTTCTTC	CASSFGPLPNEQFF
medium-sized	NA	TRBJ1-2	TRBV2	TGTGCCAGCAGAATCCAGTTAACAGGGAGTGGCTACACCTTC	CASRIQLTGSGYTF
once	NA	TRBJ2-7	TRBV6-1	TGTGCCAGCAGTGGTACCATAGGTAGTTGGCCCGAAGAGCAGTACTTC	CASSGTIGSWPEEQYF
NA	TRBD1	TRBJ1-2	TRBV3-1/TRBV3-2	TGTGCCAGCAGCCCCTTGGACAGGGTAGGCTACACCTTC	CASSPLDRVGYTF
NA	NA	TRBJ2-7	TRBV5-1	TGCGCCAGCAGCTTGGGATACGGGGGCGAGGGTTACGAGCAGTACTTC	CASSLGYGGEGYEQYF
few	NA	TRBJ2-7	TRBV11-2	TGTGCCAGCAGCGGAGTTCAGGGGTGGACCTACGAGCAGTACTTC	CASSGVQGWTYEQYF
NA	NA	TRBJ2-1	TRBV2	TGTGCCAGCAGTGTAGATTCCGGGAAAAATGAGCAGTTCTTC	CASSVDSGKNEQFF
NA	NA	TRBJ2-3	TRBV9	TGTGCCAGCAGCGTAGGACGGAACAGGGTCAGCGGCACAGATACGCAGTATTTT	CASSVGRNRVSGTDTQYF
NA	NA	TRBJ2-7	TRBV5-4	TGTGCCAGCAGCTTTCCGGGCCAAAGCTACGAGCAGTACTTC	CASSFPGQSYEQYF
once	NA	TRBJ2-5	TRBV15	TGTGCCACCAGCAGATCCATGGGCGAGACCCAGTACTTC	CATSRSMGETQYF
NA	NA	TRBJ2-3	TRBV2	TGTGCCAGCAGTGAGCAGGGAGGTACGCAGTATTTT	CASSEQGGTQYF
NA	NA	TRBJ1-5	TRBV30	TGTGCCTGGAGTGTACCTGCGGAGAGAGCAGGGTATACTCAGCCCCAGCATTTT	CAWSVPAERAGYTQPQHF
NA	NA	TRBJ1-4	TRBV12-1	TGTGCCAGCAGCTTGACAGGACCAGCACCTAATGAAAAACTGTTTTTT	CASSLTGPAPNEKLFF
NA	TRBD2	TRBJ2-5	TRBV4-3	TGCGCCAGCAGCCAGGATACTAGCGGGGGAAGTGGGGAGACCCAGTACTTC	CASSQDTSGGSGETQYF
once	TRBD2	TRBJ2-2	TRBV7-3	TGTGCCAGCAGCCCGAGCGGGATCAACACCGGGGAGCTGTTTTTT	CASSPSGINTGELFF
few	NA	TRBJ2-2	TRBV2	TGTGCCAGCAGTGAACTCCGGGCAGAACGATCGTTTTTT	CASSELRAERSFF
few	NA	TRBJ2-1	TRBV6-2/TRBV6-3	TGTGCCAGCAGTGCGTCCGTCTGGGACGGGGAGCAGTTCTTC	CASSASVWDGEQFF
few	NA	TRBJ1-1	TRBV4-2	TGTGCCAGCAGCCCACAAGGCGAGACTGAAGCTTTCTTT	CASSPQGETEAFF
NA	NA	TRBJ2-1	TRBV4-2	TGTGCCAGCAGCCCAAACCCATCGGGTTCCTCCTACAATGAGCAGTTCTTC	CASSPNPSGSSYNEQFF
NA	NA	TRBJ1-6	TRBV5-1	TGCGCCAGCAGCTTGGACAGCTCCTATAATTCACCCCTCCACTTT	CASSLDSSYNSPLHF
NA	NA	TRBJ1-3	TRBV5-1	TGCGCCAGCAGCTTGGAGTACAGAGGAGGAAACACCATATATTTT	CASSLEYRGGNTIYF
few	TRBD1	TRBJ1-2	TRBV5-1	TGCGCCAGCAGCTTGGAGGACAGGGTGACGGGCTACACCTTC	CASSLEDRVTGYTF
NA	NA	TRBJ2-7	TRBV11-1	TGTGCCAGCAGCTTAGCGGGCGGACGCCGGTTGGGAGAGCAGTACTTC	CASSLAGGRRLGEQYF
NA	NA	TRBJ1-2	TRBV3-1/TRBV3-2	TGTGCCAGCAGCCAAGACGGAATAGGTTCCGCCTATGGCTACACCTTC	CASSQDGIGSAYGYTF
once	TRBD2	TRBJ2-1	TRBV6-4	TGTGCCAGCAGTCAACTAGCGGGTTACAATGAGCAGTTCTTC	CASSQLAGYNEQFF
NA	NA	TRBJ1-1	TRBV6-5	TGTGCCAGCACCGTGGGGTGGGTCACTGAAGCTTTCTTT	CASTVGWVTEAFF
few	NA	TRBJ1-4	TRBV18	TGTGCCAGCTCACCATTGACAGGTGCTAATGAAAAACTGTTTTTT	CASSPLTGANEKLFF
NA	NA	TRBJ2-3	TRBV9	TGTGCCAGCAGCAGATCAGGATCTAGCACAGATACGCAGTATTTT	CASSRSGSSTDTQYF
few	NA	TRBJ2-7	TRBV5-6	TGTGCCAGCAGCTACAGGCACAAGTACGAGCAGTACTTC	CASSYRHKYEQYF
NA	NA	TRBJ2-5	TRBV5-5	TGTGCCAGCAGCTCTAAGGGGGACGCGACCCAGTACTTC	CASSSKGDATQYF
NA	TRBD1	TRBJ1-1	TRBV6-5	TGTGCCAGCAGTAACAGACAGGGGAACACTGAAGCTTTCTTT	CASSNRQGNTEAFF
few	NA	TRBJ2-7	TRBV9	TGTGCCAGCAGCGTAGAGCCGGGACGGGCCTACGAGCAGTACTTC	CASSVEPGRAYEQYF
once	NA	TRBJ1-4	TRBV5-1	TGCGCCAGCAGCTTGACCCGGGCAACTAATGAAAAACTGTTTTTT	CASSLTRATNEKLFF
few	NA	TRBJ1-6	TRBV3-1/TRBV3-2	TGTGCCAGCAGCCAAGATCACGGGCAGGATTCACCCCTCCACTTT	CASSQDHGQDSPLHF
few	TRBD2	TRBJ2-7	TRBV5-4	TGTGCCAGCAGCTTGGAGCCTAGCGGGAGTGTCACCTACGAGCAGTACTTC	CASSLEPSGSVTYEQYF
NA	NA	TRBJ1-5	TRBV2	TGTGCCAGCAGTACAGGGATTAGGAGCAATCAGCCCCAGCATTTT	CASSTGIRSNQPQHF
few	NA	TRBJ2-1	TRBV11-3	TGTGCCAGCAGCTTCCCTTCGACCCGCCTCGGGCACAATGAGCAGTTCTTC	CASSFPSTRLGHNEQFF
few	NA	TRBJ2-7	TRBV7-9	TGTGCCAGCAGCTTAGTTGGGAGATCCTACGAGCAGTACTTC	CASSLVGRSYEQYF
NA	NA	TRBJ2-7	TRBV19	TGTGCCAGTAGTATTGGGCATTCGGCTGAGCAGTACTTC	CASSIGHSAEQYF
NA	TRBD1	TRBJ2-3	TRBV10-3	TGTGCCATCAATAATCCGGGACAGGGTAGGGATACGCAGTATTTT	CAINNPGQGRDTQYF
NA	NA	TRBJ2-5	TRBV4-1	TGCGCCAGCAGCCAAGAGAACAGCCGAAGGGCCCAGTACTTC	CASSQENSRRAQYF
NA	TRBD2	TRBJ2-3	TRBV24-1	TGTGCCACCGGGGCTAGCGGAAACACAGATACGCAGTATTTT	CATGASGNTDTQYF
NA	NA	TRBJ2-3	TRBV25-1	TGTGCCAGCAGTGAACAGGGTTTCACAGATACGCAGTATTTT	CASSEQGFTDTQYF
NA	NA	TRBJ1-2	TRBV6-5	TGTGCCAGCAGTTCCAGGGAGGGCTATGGCTACACCTTC	CASSSREGYGYTF
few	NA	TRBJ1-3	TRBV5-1	TGCGCCAGCAGCTTGGTGGGCAGAGTAGGAAACACCATATATTTT	CASSLVGRVGNTIYF
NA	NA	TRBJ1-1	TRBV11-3	TGTGCCAGCAGCTTAGACGGCCCAAACACTGAAGCTTTCTTT	CASSLDGPNTEAFF
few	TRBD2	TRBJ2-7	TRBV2	TGTGCCAGCAGTGAATGGCCTAGCGGGGACTTCGAGCAGTACTTC	CASSEWPSGDFEQYF
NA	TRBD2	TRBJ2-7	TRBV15	TGTGCCACCAGCTGGGGGGGTACCTACGAGCAGTACTTC	CATSWGGTYEQYF
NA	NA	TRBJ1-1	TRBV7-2	TGTGCCAGCAGCCGGCAGGTTGACACTGAAGCTTTCTTT	CASSRQVDTEAFF
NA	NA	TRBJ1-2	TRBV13	TGTGCCAGCAGCTTATGGGGTGACGGAGAGATCCACTATGGCTACACCTTC	CASSLWGDGEIHYGYTF
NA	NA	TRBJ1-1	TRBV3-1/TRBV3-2	TGTGCCAGCAGCCAAGTATTCGGCGGGTCGAACACTGAAGCTTTCTTT	CASSQVFGGSNTEAFF
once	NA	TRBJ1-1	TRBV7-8	TGTGCCAGCAGCTTGGACCCCATGAACACTGAAGCTTTCTTT	CASSLDPMNTEAFF
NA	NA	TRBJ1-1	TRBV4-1	TGCGCCAGCAGCCAAAGGAGTCTAGACACTGAAGCTTTCTTT	CASSQRSLDTEAFF
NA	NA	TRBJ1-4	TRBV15	TGTGCCACCAGCAGAGATGGCCCCAGGGATGAAAAACTGTTTTTT	CATSRDGPRDEKLFF
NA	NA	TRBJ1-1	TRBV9	TGTGCCAGCAGCCCCGTAAGGGAGAACACTGAAGCTTTCTTT	CASSPVRENTEAFF
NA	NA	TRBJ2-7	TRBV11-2	TGTGCCAGCAGCCGGGGTGGTTGGGCGGTCTCCTACGAGCAGTACTTC	CASSRGGWAVSYEQYF
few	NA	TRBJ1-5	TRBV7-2	TGTGCCAGCAGCTCGGACATGGCGCATCAGCCCCAGCATTTT	CASSSDMAHQPQHF